The T cell receptor (beta chain) under discussion was sequenced for a study of cytomegalovirus exposure and HLA in healthy donors. The count of this clone is one. Its antigen is not identified. In the PCR, 60 Vbeta and 13 Jbeta primers were used. The method was immunoSEQ multiplex PCR; TCRdb's version includes in-frame clones alone and lacks a portion of them. The top ten clones hold more than 1.5% of a sample with tens of thousands of clones, over 80% of them seen once. The V end was cut by 1 base, the J end by 1 base, with 5 bases between. The germline V gene has CDR1 SGHNT and CDR2 YYREEE (reference sequence). This CDR3 comprises 13 residues. Donors counted as nominally healthy when sampled, yet unrecorded immune exposures were likely. General study results and limits: It was confirmed in vitro that three of the CMV-associated chains were specific for CMV antigens. Within the data, a cluster of highly shared sequence variants was likely a sequencing artifact.

This TCR came from a man aged 30 to 39 in good health and CMV-seronegative. The chain uses TRBV5-4 and TRBJ1-1; D gene uncertain. The sample was PBMCs. The CDR3 is CASSLTGNTEAFF. CDR3 nucleotide sequence: TGTGCCAGCAGCTTGACGGGGAACACTGAAGCTTTCTTT.